This T cell receptor beta chain is drawn from a study of response to subunit inactivated influenza vaccine. The study, taken as a whole, reports: The authors proposed limited new T cell recruitment per seasonal influenza vaccination.

The CDR3 is 13 residues long. V was trimmed by 7 bases and J by 6 bases, leaving 13 bases between them. Per the germline V gene, CDR1 is SGHRS and CDR2 is YFSETQ. This clonotype was seen more than once but under ten times. Its antigen is not identified. TCRdb re-analysed the RT-PCR reads in MiXCR, keeping a single row per CDR3 protein. This table has about 570,000 distinct CDR3 sequences, over 9% appearing once. These sequences were also reported in another study, on T cells expressing NK-cell markers. That paper adds: The TCR beta cDNA came from 5'RACE template switching with UMIs. TCR beta repertoires came from sorted CD3+CD56+NKG2C+, CD3+CD56+NKG2C- and CD3+CD56-NKG2C+ T cells. A few of the donors also had these clonotypes leading their CD3+CD56-NKG2C+ fraction. The study did not resolve the HCMV specificity of expanded NKG2C+ T cell clones.

The material sequenced was PBMCs from blood, taken on the day of vaccination. This rearrangement joins TRBV5-1 to TRBJ2-2; D may be TRBD1 (6 bases). The receptor's source is a man aged 50 or older who received an inactivated influenza vaccine. CDR3 amino acids: CASGITGPGELFF. Here the CDR3 DNA reads TGCGCCAGCGGAATAACAGGGCCCGGGGAGCTGTTTTTT.